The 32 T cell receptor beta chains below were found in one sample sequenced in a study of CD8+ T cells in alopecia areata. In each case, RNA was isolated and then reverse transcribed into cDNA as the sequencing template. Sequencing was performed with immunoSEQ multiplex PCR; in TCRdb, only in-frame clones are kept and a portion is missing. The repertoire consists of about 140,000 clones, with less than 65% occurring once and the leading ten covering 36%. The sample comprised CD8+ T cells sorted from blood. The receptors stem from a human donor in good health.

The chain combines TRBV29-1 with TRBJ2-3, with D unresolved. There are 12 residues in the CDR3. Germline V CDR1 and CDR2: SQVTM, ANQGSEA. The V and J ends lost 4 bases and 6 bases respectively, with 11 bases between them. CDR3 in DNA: TGCAGCGTTGGTGGGCGCGATGATACGCAGTATTTT. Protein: CSVGGRDDTQYF.

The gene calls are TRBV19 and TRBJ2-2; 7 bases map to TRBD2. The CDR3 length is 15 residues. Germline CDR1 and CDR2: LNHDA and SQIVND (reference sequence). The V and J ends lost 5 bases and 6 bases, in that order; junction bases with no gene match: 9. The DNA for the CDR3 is TGTGCCAGTAGTTGGTTCGCGGGAGCGGCCGGGGAGCTGTTTTTT. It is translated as CASSWFAGAAGELFF.

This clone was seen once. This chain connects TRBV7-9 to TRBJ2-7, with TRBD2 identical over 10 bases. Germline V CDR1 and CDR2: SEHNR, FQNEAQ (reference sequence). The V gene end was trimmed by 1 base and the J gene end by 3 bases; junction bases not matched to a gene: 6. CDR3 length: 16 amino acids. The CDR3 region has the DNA TGTGCCAGCAGCTTAGGAGTAGCGGGAGGCGACTACGAGCAGTACTTC. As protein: CASSLGVAGGDYEQYF.

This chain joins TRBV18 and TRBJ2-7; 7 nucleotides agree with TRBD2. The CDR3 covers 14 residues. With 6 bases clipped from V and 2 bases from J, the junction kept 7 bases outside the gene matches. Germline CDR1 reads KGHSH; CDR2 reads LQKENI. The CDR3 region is CASSPSGLTYEQYF. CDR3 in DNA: TGTGCCAGCTCGCCTAGCGGCCTCACCTACGAGCAGTACTTC.

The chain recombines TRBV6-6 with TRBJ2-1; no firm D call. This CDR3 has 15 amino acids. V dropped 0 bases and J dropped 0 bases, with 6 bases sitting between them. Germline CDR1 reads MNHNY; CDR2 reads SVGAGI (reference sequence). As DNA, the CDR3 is TGTGCCAGCAGTTACTCGACTCTCTCCTACAATGAGCAGTTCTTC. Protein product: CASSYSTLSYNEQFF.

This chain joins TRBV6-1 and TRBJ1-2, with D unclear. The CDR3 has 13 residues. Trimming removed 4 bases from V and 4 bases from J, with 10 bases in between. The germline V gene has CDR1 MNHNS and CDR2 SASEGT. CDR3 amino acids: CASSGVDLYGYTF. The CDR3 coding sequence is TGTGCCAGCAGTGGGGTGGACCTCTATGGCTACACCTTC.

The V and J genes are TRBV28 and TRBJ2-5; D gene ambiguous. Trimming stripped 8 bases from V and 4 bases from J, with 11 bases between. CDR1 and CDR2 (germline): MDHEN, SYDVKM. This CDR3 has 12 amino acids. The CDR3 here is CASSPVRETQYF. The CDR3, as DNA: TGTGCCAGCTCCCCCGTTCGAGAGACCCAGTACTTC.

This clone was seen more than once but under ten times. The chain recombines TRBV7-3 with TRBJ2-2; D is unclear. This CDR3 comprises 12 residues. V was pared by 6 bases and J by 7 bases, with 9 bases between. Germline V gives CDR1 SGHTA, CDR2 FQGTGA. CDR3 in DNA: TGTGCCAGCAGTACAGTGGGCGGGGAGCTGTTTTTT. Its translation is CASSTVGGELFF.

CDR3 coding DNA: TGTGCCTGGAGCGACCCTCGGGACAGCCCTCCTGTTGGCTACACCTTC. It translates to CAWSDPRDSPPVGYTF. The chain uses TRBV30 and TRBJ1-2; 7 nucleotides match TRBD1. The germline gives CDR1 GTSNPN, CDR2 SVGIG (reference sequence). J was trimmed by 7 bases and V by 3 bases; bases with no gene match: 17. CDR3 length: 16 residues.

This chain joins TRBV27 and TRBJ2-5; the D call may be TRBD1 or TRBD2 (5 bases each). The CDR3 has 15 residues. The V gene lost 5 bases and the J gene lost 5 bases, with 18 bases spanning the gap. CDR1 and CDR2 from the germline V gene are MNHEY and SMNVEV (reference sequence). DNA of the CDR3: TGTGCCAGCAGTCCACGGGACGGCCAGCGGGAGACCCAGTACTTC. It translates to CASSPRDGQRETQYF.

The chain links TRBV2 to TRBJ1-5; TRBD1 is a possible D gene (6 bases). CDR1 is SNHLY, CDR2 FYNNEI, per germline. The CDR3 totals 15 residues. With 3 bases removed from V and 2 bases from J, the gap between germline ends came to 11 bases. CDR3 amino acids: CASSDPGDGNQPQHF. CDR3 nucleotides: TGTGCCAGCAGTGACCCAGGGGATGGCAATCAGCCCCAGCATTTT. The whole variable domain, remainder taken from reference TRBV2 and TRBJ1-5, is EPEVTQTPSHQVTQMGQEVILRCVPISNHLYFYWYRQILGQKVEFLVSFYNNEISEKSEIFDDQFSVERPDGSNFTLKIRSTKLEDSAMYFCASSDPGDGNQPQHFGDGTRLSIL.

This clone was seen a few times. This chain's CDR3 is CASSWTSASKNIQYF. DNA of the CDR3: TGTGCCAGCAGTTGGACTAGCGCGTCCAAAAACATTCAGTACTTC. The V gene is TRBV28, the J gene TRBJ2-4; TRBD2 matches at 9 bases. V lost 4 bases, J lost 2 bases, and 3 bases stayed unmatched. Germline V gene sequence: CDR1 MDHEN, CDR2 SYDVKM. This CDR3 comprises 15 residues.

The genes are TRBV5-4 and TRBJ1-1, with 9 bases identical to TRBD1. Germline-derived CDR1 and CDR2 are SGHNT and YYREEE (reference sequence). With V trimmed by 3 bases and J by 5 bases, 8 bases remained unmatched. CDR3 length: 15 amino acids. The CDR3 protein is CASSCTGGACTEAFF. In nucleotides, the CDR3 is TGTGCCAGCAGCTGTACAGGGGGCGCATGTACTGAAGCTTTCTTT.

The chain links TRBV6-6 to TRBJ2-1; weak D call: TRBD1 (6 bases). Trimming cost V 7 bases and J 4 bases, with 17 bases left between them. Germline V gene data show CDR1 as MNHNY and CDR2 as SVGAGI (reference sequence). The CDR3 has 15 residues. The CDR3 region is CASTPRRDTYNEQFF. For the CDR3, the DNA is TGTGCCAGCACCCCGCGTCGGGACACGTACAATGAGCAGTTCTTC.

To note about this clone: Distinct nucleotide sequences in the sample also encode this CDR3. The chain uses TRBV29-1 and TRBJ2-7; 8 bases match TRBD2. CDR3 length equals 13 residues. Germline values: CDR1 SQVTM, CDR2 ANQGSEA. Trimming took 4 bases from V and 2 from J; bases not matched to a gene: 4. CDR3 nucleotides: TGCAGCGTTGTAGTTAGCGGGGCCTACGAGCAGTACTTC. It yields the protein CSVVVSGAYEQYF.

This CDR3 is CASSYGSRAIAFF. In DNA, the CDR3 is TGTGCCAGCAGTTACGGTTCAAGGGCGATCGCTTTCTTT. The rearrangement joins TRBV6-5 to TRBJ1-1; D is ambiguous. Trimming shortened V by 2 bases and J by 11 bases, and 15 bases separated the two germline ends. The CDR3 consists of 13 residues. Germline assignment: CDR1 MNHEY and CDR2 SVGAGI.

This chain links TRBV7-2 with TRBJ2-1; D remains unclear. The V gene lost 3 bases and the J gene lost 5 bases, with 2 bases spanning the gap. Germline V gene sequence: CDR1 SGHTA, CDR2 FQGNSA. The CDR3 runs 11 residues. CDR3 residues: CASSFDNEQFF. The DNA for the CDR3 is TGTGCCAGCAGCTTTGACAATGAGCAGTTCTTC.

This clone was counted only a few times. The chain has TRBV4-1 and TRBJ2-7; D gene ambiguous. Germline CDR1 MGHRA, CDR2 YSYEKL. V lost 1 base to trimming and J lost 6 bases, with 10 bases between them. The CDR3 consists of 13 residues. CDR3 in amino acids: CASSQVNGREQYF. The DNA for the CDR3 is TGCGCCAGCAGCCAAGTAAACGGGCGCGAGCAGTACTTC.

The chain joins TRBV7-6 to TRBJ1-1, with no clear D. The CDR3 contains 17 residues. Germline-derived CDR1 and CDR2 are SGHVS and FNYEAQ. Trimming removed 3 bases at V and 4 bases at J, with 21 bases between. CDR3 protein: CASSFVSGQDFATEAFF. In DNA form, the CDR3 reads TGTGCCAGCAGCTTCGTGTCAGGTCAGGATTTCGCCACTGAAGCTTTCTTT.

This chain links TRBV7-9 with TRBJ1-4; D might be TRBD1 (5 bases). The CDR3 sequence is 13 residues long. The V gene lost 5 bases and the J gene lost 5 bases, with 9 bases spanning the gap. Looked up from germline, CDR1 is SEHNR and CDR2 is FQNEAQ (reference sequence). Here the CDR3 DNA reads TGTGCCAGCAGCAACCGGGGCAATGAAAAACTGTTTTTT. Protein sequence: CASSNRGNEKLFF.

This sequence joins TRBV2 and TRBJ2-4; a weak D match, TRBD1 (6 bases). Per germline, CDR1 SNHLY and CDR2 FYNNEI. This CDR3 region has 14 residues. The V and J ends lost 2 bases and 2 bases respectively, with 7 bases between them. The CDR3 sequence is CASSETGPKNIQYF. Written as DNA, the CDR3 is TGTGCCAGCAGTGAAACAGGGCCCAAAAACATTCAGTACTTC.

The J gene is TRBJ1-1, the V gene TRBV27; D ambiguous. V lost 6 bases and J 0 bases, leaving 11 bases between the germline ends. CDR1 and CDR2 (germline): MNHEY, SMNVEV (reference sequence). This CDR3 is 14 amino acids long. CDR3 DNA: TGTGCCAGCAGCCCCGGTGGGATGAACACTGAAGCTTTCTTT. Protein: CASSPGGMNTEAFF.

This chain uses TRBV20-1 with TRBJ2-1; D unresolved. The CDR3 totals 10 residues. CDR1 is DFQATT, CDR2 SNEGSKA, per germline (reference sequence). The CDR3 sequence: CRNNDNEQFF. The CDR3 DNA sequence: TGCAGGAACAATGACAATGAGCAGTTCTTC.

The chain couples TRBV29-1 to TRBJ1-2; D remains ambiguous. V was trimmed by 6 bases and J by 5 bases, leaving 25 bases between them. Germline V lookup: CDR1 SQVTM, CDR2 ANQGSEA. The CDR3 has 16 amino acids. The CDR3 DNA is TGCAGCGTCCGGGGTGGCGGACTTCACTCAGGTTATGGCTACACCTTC. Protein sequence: CSVRGGGLHSGYGYTF.

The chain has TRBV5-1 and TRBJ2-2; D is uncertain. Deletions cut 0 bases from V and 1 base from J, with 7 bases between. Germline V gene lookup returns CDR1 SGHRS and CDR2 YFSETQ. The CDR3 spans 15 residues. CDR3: CASSLGWWNTGELFF. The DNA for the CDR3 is TGCGCCAGCAGCTTGGGTTGGTGGAACACCGGGGAGCTGTTTTTT.

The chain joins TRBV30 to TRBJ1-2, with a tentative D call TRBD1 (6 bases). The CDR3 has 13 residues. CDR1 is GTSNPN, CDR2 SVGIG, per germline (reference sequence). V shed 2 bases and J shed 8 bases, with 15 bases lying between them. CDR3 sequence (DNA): TGTGCCTGGAGTCAGGGGACGGAGCGGGGCTACACCTTC. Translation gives CAWSQGTERGYTF. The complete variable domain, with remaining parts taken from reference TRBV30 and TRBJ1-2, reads SQTIHQWPATLVQPVGSPLSLECTVEGTSNPNLYWYRQAAGRGLQLLFYSVGIGQISSEVPQNLSASRPQDRQFILSSKKLLLSDSGFYLCAWSQGTERGYTFGSGTRLTVV.

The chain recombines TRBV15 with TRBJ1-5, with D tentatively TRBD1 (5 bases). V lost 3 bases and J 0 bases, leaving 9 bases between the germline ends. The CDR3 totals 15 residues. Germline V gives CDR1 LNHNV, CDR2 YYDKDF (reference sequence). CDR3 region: CATSRWDGSNQPQHF. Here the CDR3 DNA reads TGTGCCACCAGCAGGTGGGACGGTAGCAATCAGCCCCAGCATTTT.

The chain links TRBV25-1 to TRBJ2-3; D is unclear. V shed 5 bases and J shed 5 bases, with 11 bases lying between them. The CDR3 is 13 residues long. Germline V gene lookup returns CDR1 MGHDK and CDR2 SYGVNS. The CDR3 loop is CASSSSGGDTQYF. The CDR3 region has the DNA TGTGCCAGCAGTTCCTCCGGTGGAGATACGCAGTATTTT.

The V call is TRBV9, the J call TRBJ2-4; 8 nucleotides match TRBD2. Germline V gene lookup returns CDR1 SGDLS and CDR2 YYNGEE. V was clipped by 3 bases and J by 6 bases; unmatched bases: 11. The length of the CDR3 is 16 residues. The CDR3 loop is CASSATSGPLRNIQYF. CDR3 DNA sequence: TGTGCCAGCAGCGCAACTAGCGGCCCCCTCAGAAACATTCAGTACTTC.

The CDR3 DNA is TGTGCCAGCAGCGGAGGGTTCGGAGGAGAGACCCAGTACTTC. Translating it yields CASSGGFGGETQYF. J is TRBJ2-5 and V is TRBV9, with D possibly matching TRBD2 (5 bases). The CDR3 is 14 residues long. The V gene lost 3 bases and the J gene lost 4 bases, with 13 bases spanning the gap. Germline V gene data show CDR1 as SGDLS and CDR2 as YYNGEE.

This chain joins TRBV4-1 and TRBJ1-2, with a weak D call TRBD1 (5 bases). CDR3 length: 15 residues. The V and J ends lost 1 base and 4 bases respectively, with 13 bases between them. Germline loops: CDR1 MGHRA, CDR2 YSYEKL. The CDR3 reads CASSQVGPNIYGYTF. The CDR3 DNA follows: TGCGCCAGCAGCCAAGTGGGACCGAACATCTATGGCTACACCTTC.

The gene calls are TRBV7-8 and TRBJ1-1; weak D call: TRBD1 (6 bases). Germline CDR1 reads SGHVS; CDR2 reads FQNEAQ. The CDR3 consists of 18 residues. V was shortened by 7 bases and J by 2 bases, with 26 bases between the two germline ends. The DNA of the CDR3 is TGTGCCAGCACCCTATTTGATCTGGGACGGGGGCCTAACACTGAAGCTTTCTTT. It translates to CASTLFDLGRGPNTEAFF. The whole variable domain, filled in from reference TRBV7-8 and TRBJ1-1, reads GAGVSQSPRYKVAKRGQDVALRCDPISGHVSLFWYQQALGQGPEFLTYFQNEAQLDKSGLPSDRFFAERPEGSVSTLKIQRTQQEDSAVYLCASTLFDLGRGPNTEAFFGQGTRLTVV.